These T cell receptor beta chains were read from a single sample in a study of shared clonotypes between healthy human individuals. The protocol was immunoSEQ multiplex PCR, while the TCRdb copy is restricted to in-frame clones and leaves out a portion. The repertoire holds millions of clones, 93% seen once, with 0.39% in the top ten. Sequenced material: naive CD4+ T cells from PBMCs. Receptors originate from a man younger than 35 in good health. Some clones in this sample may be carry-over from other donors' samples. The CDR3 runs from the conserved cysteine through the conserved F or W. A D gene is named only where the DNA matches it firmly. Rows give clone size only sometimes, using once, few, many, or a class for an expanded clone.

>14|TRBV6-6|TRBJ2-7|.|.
TGTGCCACCGGTCGAGCAGGGGTCCTCTACGAGCAGTACTTC
CATGRAGVLYEQYF
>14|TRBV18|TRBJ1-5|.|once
TGTGCCAGCTCACTGGGGGCAGAAGGTCAGCCCCAGCATTTT
CASSLGAEGQPQHF
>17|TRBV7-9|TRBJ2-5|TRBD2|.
TGTGCCAGCAGCTTAGACCCGAATAAGCGGGGAAGGGAGACCCAGTACTTC
CASSLDPNKRGRETQYF
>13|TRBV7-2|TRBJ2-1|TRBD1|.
TGTGCCAGCAGCACGGACAGGGATAATGAGCAGTTCTTC
CASSTDRDNEQFF
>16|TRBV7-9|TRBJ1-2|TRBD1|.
TGTGCCAGCAGCTTATTTGGGGACAGGGGTAGATCTGGCTACACCTTC
CASSLFGDRGRSGYTF
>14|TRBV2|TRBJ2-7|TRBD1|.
TGTGCCAGCACCCAACGAGGGACAGTCTACGAGCAGTACTTC
CASTQRGTVYEQYF
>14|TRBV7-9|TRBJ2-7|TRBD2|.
TGTGCCAGCAGCGAACAAGCGGGAGGCTACGAGCAGTACTTC
CASSEQAGGYEQYF
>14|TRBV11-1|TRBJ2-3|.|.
TGTGCCAGCAGCCTCGCCCCCCAAACAGATACGCAGTATTTT
CASSLAPQTDTQYF
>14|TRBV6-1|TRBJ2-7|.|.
TGTGCCAGCAAAAACCCCCCAGTCTCCTACGAGCAGTACTTC
CASKNPPVSYEQYF
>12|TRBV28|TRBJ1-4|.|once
TGTGCCAGCAGTTTAAGGGGTCAAAAACTGTTTTTT
CASSLRGQKLFF
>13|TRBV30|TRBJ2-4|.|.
TGTGCCTGGAGTTCGGGTTTAAAAAACATTCAGTACTTC
CAWSSGLKNIQYF
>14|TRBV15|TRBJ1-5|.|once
TGTGCCACCAGCAGAGACGGAGGGGATCAGCCCCAGCATTTT
CATSRDGGDQPQHF
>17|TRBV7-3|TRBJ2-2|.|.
TGTGCCAGCAGCTCCGGACAAGGGGGACCAAACTCCGGGGAGCTGTTTTTT
CASSSGQGGPNSGELFF
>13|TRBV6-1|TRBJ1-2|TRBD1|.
TGTGCCAGCAGGACCGGGACAGCCGATGGCTACACCTTC
CASRTGTADGYTF
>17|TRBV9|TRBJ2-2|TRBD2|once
TGTGCCAGCAGCGCTCTTACTAGCGGGAGCCGCACCGGGGAGCTGTTTTTT
CASSALTSGSRTGELFF
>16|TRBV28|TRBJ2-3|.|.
TGTGCCAGCAGTTTAGCTTCATTGGGCGGCACAGATACGCAGTATTTT
CASSLASLGGTDTQYF
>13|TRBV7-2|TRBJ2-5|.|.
TGTGCCAGCAGCCTAGAAGAGTCAGGGACCCAGTACTTC
CASSLEESGTQYF
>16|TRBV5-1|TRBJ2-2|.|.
TGCGCCAGCAGCTTGCCAGGGGCGAGGGGCACCGGGGAGCTGTTTTTT
CASSLPGARGTGELFF
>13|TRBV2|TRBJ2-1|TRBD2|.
TGTGCCGGGGAGGGGACCGAGCAGACTGAGCAGTTCTTC
CAGEGTEQTEQFF
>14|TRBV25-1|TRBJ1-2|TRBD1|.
TGTGCCAGCAGTGACGCGGGGACAGGGTATGGCTACACCTTC
CASSDAGTGYGYTF
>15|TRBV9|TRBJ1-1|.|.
TGTGCCAGCAGCGTATCCCCTTATGTGGTAACTGAAGCTTTCTTT
CASSVSPYVVTEAFF
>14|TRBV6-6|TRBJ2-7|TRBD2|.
TGTGCCAGCAGTTACAGGGGAGGGGATAACGAGCAGTACTTC
CASSYRGGDNEQYF
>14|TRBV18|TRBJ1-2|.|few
TGTGCCAGCTCACCGATGGGGGAAGAGAAAGGCTACACCTTC
CASSPMGEEKGYTF
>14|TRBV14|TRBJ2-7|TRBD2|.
TGTGCCAGCCGGAGGACTAGCGGTTCCTACGAGCAGTACTTC
CASRRTSGSYEQYF
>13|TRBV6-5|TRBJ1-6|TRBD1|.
TGTGCCAGCAGTGGGGACAGGGATTCACCCCTCCACTTT
CASSGDRDSPLHF
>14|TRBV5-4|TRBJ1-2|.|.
TGTGCCAGCAGCCGCACAGGGTTCCCCTATGGCTACACCTTC
CASSRTGFPYGYTF
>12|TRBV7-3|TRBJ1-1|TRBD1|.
TGTGCCAGCAGCTTAGGGACAGCTGAAGCTTTCTTT
CASSLGTAEAFF
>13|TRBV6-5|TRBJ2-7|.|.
TGTGCCAGCAGTAATTCGGACCCTTACGAGCAGTACTTC
CASSNSDPYEQYF
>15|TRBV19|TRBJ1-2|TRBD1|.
TGTGCCAGTCAGAAGCCCAGGGGGGGAAACTATGGCTACACCTTC
CASQKPRGGNYGYTF
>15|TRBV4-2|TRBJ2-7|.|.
TGTGCCAGCAGCCAAGAAGTGTCGGTCGTTTACGAGCAGTACTTC
CASSQEVSVVYEQYF
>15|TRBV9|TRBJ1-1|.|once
TGTGCCAGCAGCGTAGATGGAAGAACGAACACTGAAGCTTTCTTT
CASSVDGRTNTEAFF
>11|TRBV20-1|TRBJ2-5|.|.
TGCAGTGCTAGTCTTGGGGAGACCCAGTACTTC
CSASLGETQYF
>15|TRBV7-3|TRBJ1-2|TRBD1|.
TGTGCCAGCAGCATAGATGGGACAGGGCGCTATGGCTACACCTTC
CASSIDGTGRYGYTF
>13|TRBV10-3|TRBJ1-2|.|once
TGTGCCAGCGCACAGGTCTCCGGGTGGGGCTACACCTTC
CASAQVSGWGYTF
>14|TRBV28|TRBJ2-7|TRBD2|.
TGTGCCAGCAGTCCTAGCGGGATCCTCTACGAGCAGTACTTC
CASSPSGILYEQYF
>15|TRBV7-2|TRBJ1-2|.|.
TGTGCCAGCAGCTCGCCGACGGCGGGGCGGTATGGCTACACCTTC
CASSSPTAGRYGYTF
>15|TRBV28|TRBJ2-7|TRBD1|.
TGTGCCAGCAGGGGCGGACAGGGAGCACCATACGAGCAGTACTTC
CASRGGQGAPYEQYF
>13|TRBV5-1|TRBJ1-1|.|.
TGCGCCAGCAGCTTTACGGGAGTAACTGAAGCTTTCTTT
CASSFTGVTEAFF
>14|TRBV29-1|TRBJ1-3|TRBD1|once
TGCAGCGTTCCCCAGGGGGCAGATGGAAACACCATATATTTT
CSVPQGADGNTIYF
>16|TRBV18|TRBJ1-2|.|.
TGTGCCAGCTCACCATTAAGCCAAGGGGCAGACTATGGCTACACCTTC
CASSPLSQGADYGYTF
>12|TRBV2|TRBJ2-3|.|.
TGTGCCAGCAGTGCGGACAGAAATACGCAGTATTTT
CASSADRNTQYF
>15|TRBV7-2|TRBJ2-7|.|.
TGTGCCAGCAGCTCTAGCTGGCGGTACTCCTACGAGCAGTACTTC
CASSSSWRYSYEQYF
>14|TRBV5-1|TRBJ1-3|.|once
TGCGCCAGCAGCTCTACCGGGACGGGGAACACCATATATTTT
CASSSTGTGNTIYF
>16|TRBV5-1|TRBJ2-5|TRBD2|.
TGCGCCAGCAGCTTGGGGCGGGAGGGCCGAGGAGAGACCCAGTACTTC
CASSLGREGRGETQYF
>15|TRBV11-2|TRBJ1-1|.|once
TGTGCCAGCAGCTTAGACGTGACGTGGGGGACTGAAGCTTTCTTT
CASSLDVTWGTEAFF
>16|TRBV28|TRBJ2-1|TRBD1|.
TGTGCCAGCAGTTTGTGGGGACAGGGGGCAAGAGATGAGCAGTTCTTC
CASSLWGQGARDEQFF
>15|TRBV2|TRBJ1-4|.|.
TGTGCCAGCAGTGAAGCGCTGGGAATTAATGAAAAACTGTTTTTT
CASSEALGINEKLFF
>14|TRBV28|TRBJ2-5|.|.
TGTGCCAGCAAACCGGGACACGCCGGTCAGACCCAGTACTTC
CASKPGHAGQTQYF
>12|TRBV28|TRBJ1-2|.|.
TGTGCCAGCAGTTTAGCGGGGAAGGGCTACACCTTC
CASSLAGKGYTF
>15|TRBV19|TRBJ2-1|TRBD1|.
TGTGCCAGTATCCTCCGGACAGGCTCCTACAATGAGCAGTTCTTC
CASILRTGSYNEQFF
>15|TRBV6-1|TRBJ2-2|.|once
TGTGCCAGCAGTGGGATGCCGGGGGCCGCCGGGGAGCTGTTTTTT
CASSGMPGAAGELFF
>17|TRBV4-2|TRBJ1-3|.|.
TGTGCCAGCAGCCCTTGGACTTCCAAGAGCTCTGGAAACACCATATATTTT
CASSPWTSKSSGNTIYF